The T cell receptor beta chain described here comes from a study of type 1 regulatory T cells. Overall study context: This in vitro CD4 product, T-allo10, is enriched for Tr1 cells and alloantigen-specific. Findings of the study overall: Compared with non-Tr1 cells, Tr1 cells showed a narrower TCR repertoire.

This clonotype was seen ten or more times. The antigen is not known. This CDR3 comprises 15 residues. Germline loops: CDR1 SGHVS, CDR2 FQNEAQ. The V end was cut by 1 base, the J end by 5 bases, with 11 bases between. Each CDR3 protein is one row after TCRdb ran MiXCR on the reads. Of approximately 43,000 distinct CDR3 sequences listed, 12% are singletons. Material: cultured non-Tr1 T cells, either the whole culture or a sorted T cell fraction (not recorded which). The chain carries TRBV7-8 and TRBJ2-2; possible D gene TRBD1, 6 bases. This receptor was taken from a human donor in good health. CDR3 in DNA: TGTGCCAGCAGCTTAGACAGGGTATGGACCGGGGAGCTGTTTTTT. This codes for CASSLDRVWTGELFF.